This T cell receptor (beta chain) was recovered during a study of post-analysis software for immune sequencing data. Study at large: There were relapsing-remitting, secondary progressive and progressive-relapsing multiple sclerosis among the disease courses included.

The TCR beta cDNA libraries carried unique molecular identifiers. cDNA molecules numbering some 500,000 came from around 0.96 to 9.9 million T cells. TCRdb re-called the PCR reads through MiXCR, storing one row per CDR3 protein. The repertoire holds around 440,000 distinct CDR3 sequences, with 45% as singletons. The length of the CDR3 is 13 residues. Germline CDR1 DFQATT, CDR2 SNEGSKA (reference sequence). V gave up 2 bases and J gave up 6 bases; unmatched junction bases: 5. Points from the study as a whole: The normalized Chao1 diversity of multiple sclerosis patients was significantly lower than that of controls. Patients used about five TRBV segments, including TRBV5-6, TRBV5-1 and TRBV20-1, more often than controls. Samples from a shared batch, those prepared together, strongly co-clustered by F measure.

Regarding this clonotype: The target antigen is unknown.

The receptor's source is a girl aged 5-17 years with multiple sclerosis. This chain joins TRBV20-1 and TRBJ1-1, with 8 nucleotides matching TRBD1. Sequencing was carried out using blood. CDR3 DNA sequence: TGCAGTGCTAGATGGACAGGGATCCCTGAAGCTTTCTTT. Translated: CSARWTGIPEAFF.